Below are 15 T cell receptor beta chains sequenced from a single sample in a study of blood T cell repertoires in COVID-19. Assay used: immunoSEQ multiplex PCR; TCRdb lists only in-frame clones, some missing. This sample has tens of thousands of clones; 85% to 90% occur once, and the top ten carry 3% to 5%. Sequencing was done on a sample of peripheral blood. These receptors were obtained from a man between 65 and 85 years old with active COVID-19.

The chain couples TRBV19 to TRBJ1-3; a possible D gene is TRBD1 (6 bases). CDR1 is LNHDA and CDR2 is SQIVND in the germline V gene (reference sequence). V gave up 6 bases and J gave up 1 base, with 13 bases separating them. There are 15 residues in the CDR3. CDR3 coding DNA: TGTGCCAGTAGCCCCAGGGGCCGGTCTGGAAACACCATATATTTT. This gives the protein CASSPRGRSGNTIYF. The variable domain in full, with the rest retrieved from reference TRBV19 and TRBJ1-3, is DGGITQSPKYLFRKEGQNVTLSCEQNLNHDAMYWYRQDPGQGLRLIYYSQIVNDFQKGDIAEGYSVSREKKESFPLTVTSAQKNPTAFYLCASSPRGRSGNTIYFGEGSWLTVV.

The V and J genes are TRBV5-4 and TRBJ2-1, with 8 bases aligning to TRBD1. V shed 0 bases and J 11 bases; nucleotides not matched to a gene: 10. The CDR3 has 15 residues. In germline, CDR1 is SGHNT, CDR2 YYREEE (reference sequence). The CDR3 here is CASSLVGQGAGKQFF. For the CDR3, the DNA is TGTGCCAGCAGCTTGGTGGGGCAGGGGGCCGGCAAGCAGTTCTTC.

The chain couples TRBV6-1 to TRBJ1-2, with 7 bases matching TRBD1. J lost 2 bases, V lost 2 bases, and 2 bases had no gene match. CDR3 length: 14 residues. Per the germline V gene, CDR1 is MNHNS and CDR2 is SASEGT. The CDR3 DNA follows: TGTGCCAGCAGTGAAAGGGGGCGCAACTATGGCTACACCTTC. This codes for CASSERGRNYGYTF.

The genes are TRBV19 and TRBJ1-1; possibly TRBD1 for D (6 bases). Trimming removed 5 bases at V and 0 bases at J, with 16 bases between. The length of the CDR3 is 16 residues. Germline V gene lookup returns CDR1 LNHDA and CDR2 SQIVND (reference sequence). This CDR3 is CASSLWQGSMNTEAFF. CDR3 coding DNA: TGTGCCAGTAGTCTCTGGCAGGGGTCTATGAACACTGAAGCTTTCTTT.

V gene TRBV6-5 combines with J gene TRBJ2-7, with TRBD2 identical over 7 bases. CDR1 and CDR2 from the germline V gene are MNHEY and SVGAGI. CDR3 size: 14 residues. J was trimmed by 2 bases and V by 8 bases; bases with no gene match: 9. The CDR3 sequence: CASAGEGFAYEQYF. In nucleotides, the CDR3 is TGTGCCAGCGCGGGGGAGGGCTTTGCCTACGAGCAGTACTTC.

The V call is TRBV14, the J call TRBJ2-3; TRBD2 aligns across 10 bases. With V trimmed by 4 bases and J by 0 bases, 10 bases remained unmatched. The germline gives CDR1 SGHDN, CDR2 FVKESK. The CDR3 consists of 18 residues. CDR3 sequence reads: CASSPPGLASTSTDTQYF. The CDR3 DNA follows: TGTGCCAGCAGCCCTCCGGGACTAGCGTCCACTAGCACAGATACGCAGTATTTT.

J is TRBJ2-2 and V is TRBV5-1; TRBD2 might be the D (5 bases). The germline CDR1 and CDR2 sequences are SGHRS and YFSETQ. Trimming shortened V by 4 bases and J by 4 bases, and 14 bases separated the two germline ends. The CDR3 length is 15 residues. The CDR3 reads CASSLRVGSTGELFF. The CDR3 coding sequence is TGCGCCAGCAGCCTGCGGGTGGGGTCCACCGGGGAGCTGTTTTTT.

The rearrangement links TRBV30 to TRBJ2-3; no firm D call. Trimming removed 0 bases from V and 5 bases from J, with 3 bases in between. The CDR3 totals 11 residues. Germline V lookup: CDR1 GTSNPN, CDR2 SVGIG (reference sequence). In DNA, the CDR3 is TGTGCCTGGAGTGTACAAGATACGCAGTATTTT. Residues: CAWSVQDTQYF.

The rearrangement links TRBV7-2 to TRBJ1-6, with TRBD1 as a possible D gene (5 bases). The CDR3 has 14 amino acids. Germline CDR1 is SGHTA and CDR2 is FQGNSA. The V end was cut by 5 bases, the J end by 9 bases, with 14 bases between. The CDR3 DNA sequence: TGTGCCAGCAGCAAAGGGACGGGGGGTTCACCCCTCCACTTT. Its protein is CASSKGTGGSPLHF.

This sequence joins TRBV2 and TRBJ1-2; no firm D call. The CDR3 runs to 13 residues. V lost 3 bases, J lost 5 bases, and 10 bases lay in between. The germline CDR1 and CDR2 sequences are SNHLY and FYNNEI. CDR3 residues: CASSEGLLYGYTF. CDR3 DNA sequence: TGTGCCAGCAGTGAGGGCCTACTTTATGGCTACACCTTC.

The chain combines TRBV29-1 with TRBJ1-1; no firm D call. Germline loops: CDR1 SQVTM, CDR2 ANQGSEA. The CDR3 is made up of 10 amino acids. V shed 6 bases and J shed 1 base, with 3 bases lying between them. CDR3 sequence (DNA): TGCAGCGTGAGGAACACTGAAGCTTTCTTT. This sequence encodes CSVRNTEAFF. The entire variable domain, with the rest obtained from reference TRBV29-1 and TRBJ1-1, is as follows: SAVISQKPSRDICQRGTSLTIQCQVDSQVTMMFWYRQQPGQSLTLIATANQGSEATYESGFVIDKFPISRPNLTFSTLTVSNMSPEDSSIYLCSVRNTEAFFGQGTRLTVV.

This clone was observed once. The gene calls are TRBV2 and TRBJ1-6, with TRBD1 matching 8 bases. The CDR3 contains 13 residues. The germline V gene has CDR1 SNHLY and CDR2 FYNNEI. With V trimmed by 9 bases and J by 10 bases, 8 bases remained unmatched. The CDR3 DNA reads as TGTGCCAGAACCCTGGACAGGGACTCACCCCTCCACTTT. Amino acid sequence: CARTLDRDSPLHF.

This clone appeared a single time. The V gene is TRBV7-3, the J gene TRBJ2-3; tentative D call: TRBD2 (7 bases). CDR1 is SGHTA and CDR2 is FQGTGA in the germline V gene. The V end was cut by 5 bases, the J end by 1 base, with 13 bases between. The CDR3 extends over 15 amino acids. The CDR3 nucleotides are TGTGCCAGCAGCATGGGGGGGCCCGGCACAGATACGCAGTATTTT. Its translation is CASSMGGPGTDTQYF. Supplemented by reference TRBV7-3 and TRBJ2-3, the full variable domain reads GAGVSQTPSNKVTEKGKYVELRCDPISGHTALYWYRQSLGQGPEFLIYFQGTGAADDSGLPNDRFFAVRPEGSVSTLKIQRTERGDSAVYLCASSMGGPGTDTQYFGPGTRLTVL.

The CDR3 DNA reads TGCGCCAGCTCACTAGCGGGGCCTTACGAGCAGTACTTC. Residues: CASSLAGPYEQYF. V gene TRBV5-1 combines with J gene TRBJ2-7, with 10 bases fitting TRBD2. The V gene's germline CDR1 is SGHRS and CDR2 YFSETQ. The CDR3 length is 13 residues. The V and J ends lost 7 bases and 4 bases, in that order; junction bases with no gene match: 5.

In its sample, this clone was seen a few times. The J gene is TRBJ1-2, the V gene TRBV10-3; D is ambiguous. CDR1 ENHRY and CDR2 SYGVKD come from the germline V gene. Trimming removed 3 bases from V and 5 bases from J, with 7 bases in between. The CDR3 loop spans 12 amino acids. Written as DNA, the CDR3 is TGTGCCATCAGTGATTCCACATATGGCTACACCTTC. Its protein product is CAISDSTYGYTF.